The subject of this entry is one T cell receptor beta chain. The authors' processing: The authors estimated nucleated cell counts from reference gene primer amplification. Repertoires were generated with immunoSEQ multiplex PCR, while TCRdb's copy carries only in-frame clones and drops some. The DNA was the basis for D and trimming; V, J and clone size are from that table. The table includes 90,000 to 120,000 clones, more than 80% detected once. The sample is drawn from a study of blood T cell repertoires in COVID-19. Study as a whole: From the United States, Italy and Spain came samples of acute and convalescent COVID-19. T cells, B-cell-depleted T cells, or PBMCs supplied cDNA or gDNA.

J was trimmed by 8 bases and V by 6 bases; bases with no gene match: 12. CDR1 and CDR2 (germline): MDHEN, SYDVKM. The CDR3 extends over 16 amino acids. J is TRBJ2-4 and V is TRBV28; 11 bases agree with TRBD1. Sequences were obtained from peripheral blood. The receptor's source is a man aged 35-49 years with active or convalescent COVID-19. The CDR3 here is CASRGQGETSWDIQYF. CDR3 DNA sequence: TGTGCCAGCAGGGGACAGGGGGAAACATCTTGGGACATTCAGTACTTC.